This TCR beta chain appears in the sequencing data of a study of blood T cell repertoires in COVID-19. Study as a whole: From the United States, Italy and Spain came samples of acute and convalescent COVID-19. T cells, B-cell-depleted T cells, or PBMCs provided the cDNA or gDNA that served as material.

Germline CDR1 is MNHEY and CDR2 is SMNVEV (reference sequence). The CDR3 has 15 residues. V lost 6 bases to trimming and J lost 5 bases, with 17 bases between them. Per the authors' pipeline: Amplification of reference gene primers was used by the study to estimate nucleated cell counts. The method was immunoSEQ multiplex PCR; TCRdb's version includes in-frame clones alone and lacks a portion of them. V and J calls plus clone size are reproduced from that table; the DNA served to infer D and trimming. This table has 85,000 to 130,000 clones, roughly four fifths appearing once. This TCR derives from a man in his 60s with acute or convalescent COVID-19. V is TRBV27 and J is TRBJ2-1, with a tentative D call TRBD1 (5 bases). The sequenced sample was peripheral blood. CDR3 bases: TGTGCCAGCAGCCGGGTCAGGGTGAGAAACAATGAGCAGTTCTTC. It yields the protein CASSRVRVRNNEQFF.